This T cell receptor beta chain stems from a study of blood T cell repertoires in COVID-19. On the study more broadly: The United States, Italy and Spain provided the acute and convalescent COVID-19 samples. Nucleic acid was either cDNA or gDNA, and it came from T cells, B-cell-depleted T cells, or PBMCs.

The CDR3 runs 11 residues. Looked up from germline, CDR1 is DFQATT and CDR2 is SNEGSKA (reference sequence). As originally analysed: Estimated nucleated cell counts came from reference gene primer amplification. This table comes from immunoSEQ multiplex PCR, and its TCRdb copy is limited to in-frame clones, with some not included. That table furnishes V, J and clone size, whereas the DNA furnished D and trimming. The table includes 62,000 or so clones, 88% detected once. This sequence was found in a human donor in a cohort sampled during active COVID-19. The sequencing input was peripheral blood. The chain couples TRBV20-1 to TRBJ2-1; 8 nucleotides agree with TRBD2. Here the CDR3 reads CSAEREHEQFF. Written as DNA, the CDR3 is TGCAGCGCGGAGCGGGAGCATGAGCAGTTCTTC.